This TCR beta chain was retrieved from a study of blood T cell repertoires in COVID-19. Profiled with immunoSEQ multiplex PCR; TCRdb holds only in-frame clones, not every one. The sample lists tens of thousands of clones, approximately 79% occurring once. Unmatched junction bases numbered 9, after V lost 0 bases and J lost 8 bases. The CDR3 spans 16 residues. From germline, CDR1 is SGHRS and CDR2 YFSETQ. This sequence was found in an older man with COVID-19, enrolled during active disease. Source material: peripheral blood. This sequence joins TRBV5-1 and TRBJ2-1; 9 bases match TRBD2. The CDR3 DNA reads as TGCGCCAGCAGCTTGGAGGGCTTTAGCGGGAGCTATGAGCAGTTCTTC. Translation gives CASSLEGFSGSYEQFF.